The present TCR beta chain was sequenced within a study of naive and memory T cell subsets. Points from the study as a whole: In naive cells, over 85% of TCR sequences were seen only once.

The beta constant-region primer was an equimolar mix of two oligonucleotides covering TRBC1 and TRBC2. Ligated cDNA was amplified by four rounds of PCR with nested alpha and beta constant-region primers and SP2. MiXCR, run by TCRdb on the UMI-ligation and nested PCR reads, gives a single entry per CDR3 protein. The data hold around 110,000 distinct CDR3 sequences, with approximately 37% observed a single time. Overnight CMV lysate stimulation of fresh PBMCs defined donor CMV status by CD4+ IFNgamma. The sample holds a few counts of this clonotype. Its antigen is unidentified. CDR1 and CDR2 from the germline V gene are SGHRS and YFSETQ. J was trimmed by 0 bases and V by 0 bases; bases with no gene match: 4. The CDR3 spans 18 residues.

The V and J genes are TRBV5-1 and TRBJ2-6; 9 positions agree with TRBD2. The sequence was collected from a human donor in good health. Sequencing was carried out using central memory CD4+ T cells from blood. The CDR3 DNA follows: TGCGCCAGCAGCTTGGGTAGCGGGAGCTTCTCTGGGGCCAACGTCCTGACTTTC. This translates into CASSLGSGSFSGANVLTF. The full variable domain, rest sourced from reference TRBV5-1 and TRBJ2-6, is KAGVTQTPRYLIKTRGQQVTLSCSPISGHRSVSWYQQTPGQGLQFLFEYFSETQRNKGNFPGRFSGRQFSNSRSEMNVSTLELGDSALYLCASSLGSGSFSGANVLTFGAGSRLTVL.